This T cell receptor (beta chain) was obtained from a study of T cell changes during pregnancy in multiple sclerosis (dated by TCRdb to between 2019 and 2020). As for the study more broadly: The study looked at changes in the T cell repertoire across pregnancy in women with multiple sclerosis.

The sample holds one count of this clone. What antigen it recognizes has not been identified. It has no much larger one-base neighbor in the sample; base qualities were not kept. Library generation was performed with the immunoSEQ multiplex PCR assay. Sourced from immuneACCESS, this table was stored by TCRdb with only in-frame sequences that have V and J called. A share of the clones is absent; for the studies checked, an unresolved V gene accounts for under half, and the remainder has no known explanation. The sample contains tens of thousands of clones, roughly nine tenths of them found a single time. The ten top clones hold around 0.63% of the sample. The CDR3 has 13 amino acids, counting the end cysteine and phenylalanine. Only the CDR3 DNA is retained, 39 bases long and in frame from the first base. Trimming takes 2 bases off V and 2 bases off J; junction bases not matched to a gene: 0. As encoded in the germline V gene, CDR1 is MDHEN while CDR2 is SYDVKM.

The sequence came from a female donor in good health, enrolled as a control in a pregnancy study. The sequences come from CD4+ T cells from peripheral blood mononuclear cells, collected after pregnancy. The sequence links TRBV28 to TRBJ2-7; 7 central bases correspond to TRBD1. The sequence in DNA is TGTGCCAGCAGTTTAGGGACAGCCTACGAGCAGTACTTC. Protein translation: CASSLGTAYEQYF.